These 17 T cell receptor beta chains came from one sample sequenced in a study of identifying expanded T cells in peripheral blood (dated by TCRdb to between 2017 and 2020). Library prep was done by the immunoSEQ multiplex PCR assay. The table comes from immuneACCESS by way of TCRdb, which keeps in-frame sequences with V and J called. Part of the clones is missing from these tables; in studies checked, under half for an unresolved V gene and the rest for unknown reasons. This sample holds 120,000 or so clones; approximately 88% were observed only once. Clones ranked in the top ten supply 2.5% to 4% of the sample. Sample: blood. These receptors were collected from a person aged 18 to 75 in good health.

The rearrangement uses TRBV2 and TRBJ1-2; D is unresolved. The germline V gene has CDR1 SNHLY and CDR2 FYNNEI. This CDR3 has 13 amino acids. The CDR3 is CEVYTGTNYGYTF. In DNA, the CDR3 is TGTGAAGTATACACCGGAACTAACTATGGCTACACCTTC.

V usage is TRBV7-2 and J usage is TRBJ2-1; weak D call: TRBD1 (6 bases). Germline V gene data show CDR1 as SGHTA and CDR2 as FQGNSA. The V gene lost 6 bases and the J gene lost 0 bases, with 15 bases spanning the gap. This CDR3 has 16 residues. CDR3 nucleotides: TGTGCCAGCAGTCAACTACTAGGGGGCTCCTACAATGAGCAGTTCTTC. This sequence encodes CASSQLLGGSYNEQFF.

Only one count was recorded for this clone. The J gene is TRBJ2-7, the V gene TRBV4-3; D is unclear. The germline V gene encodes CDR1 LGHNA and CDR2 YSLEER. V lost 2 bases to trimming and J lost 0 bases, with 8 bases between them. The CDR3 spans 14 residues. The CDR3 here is CASSQQMSSYEQYF. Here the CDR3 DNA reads TGCGCCAGCAGCCAACAGATGAGCTCCTACGAGCAGTACTTC.

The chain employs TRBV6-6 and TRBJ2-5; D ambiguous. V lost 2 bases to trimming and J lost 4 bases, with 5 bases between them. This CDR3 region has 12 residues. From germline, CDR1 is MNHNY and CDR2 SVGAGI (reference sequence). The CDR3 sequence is CASSYRAETQYF. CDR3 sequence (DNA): TGTGCCAGCAGTTACAGGGCAGAGACCCAGTACTTC.

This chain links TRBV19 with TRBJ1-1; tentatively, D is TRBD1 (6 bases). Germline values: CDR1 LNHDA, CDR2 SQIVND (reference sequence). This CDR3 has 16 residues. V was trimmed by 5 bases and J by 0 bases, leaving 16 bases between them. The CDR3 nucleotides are TGTGCCAGTAGTCGAATGACAGGAGGAATGAACACTGAAGCTTTCTTT. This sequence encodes CASSRMTGGMNTEAFF.

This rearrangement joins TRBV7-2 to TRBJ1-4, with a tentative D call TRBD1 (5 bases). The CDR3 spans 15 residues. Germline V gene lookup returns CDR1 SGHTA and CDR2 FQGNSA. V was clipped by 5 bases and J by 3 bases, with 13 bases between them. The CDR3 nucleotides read TGTGCCAGCAGCCCTAGTAGGGGACCTAATGAAAAACTGTTTTTT. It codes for CASSPSRGPNEKLFF.

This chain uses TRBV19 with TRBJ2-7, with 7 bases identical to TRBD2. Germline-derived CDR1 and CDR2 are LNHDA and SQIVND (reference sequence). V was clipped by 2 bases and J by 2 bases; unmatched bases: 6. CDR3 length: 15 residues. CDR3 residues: CASSIMAGVTYEQYF. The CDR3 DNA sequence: TGTGCCAGTAGTATAATGGCGGGGGTCACCTACGAGCAGTACTTC.

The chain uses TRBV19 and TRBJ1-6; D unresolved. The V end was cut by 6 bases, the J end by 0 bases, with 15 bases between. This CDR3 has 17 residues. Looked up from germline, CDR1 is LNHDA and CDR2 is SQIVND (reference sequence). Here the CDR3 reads CASSLDSRSSYNSPLHF. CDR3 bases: TGTGCCAGTAGCCTGGATTCGCGGAGCTCCTATAATTCACCCCTCCACTTT. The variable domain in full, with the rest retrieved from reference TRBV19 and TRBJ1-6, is DGGITQSPKYLFRKEGQNVTLSCEQNLNHDAMYWYRQDPGQGLRLIYYSQIVNDFQKGDIAEGYSVSREKKESFPLTVTSAQKNPTAFYLCASSLDSRSSYNSPLHFGNGTRLTVT.

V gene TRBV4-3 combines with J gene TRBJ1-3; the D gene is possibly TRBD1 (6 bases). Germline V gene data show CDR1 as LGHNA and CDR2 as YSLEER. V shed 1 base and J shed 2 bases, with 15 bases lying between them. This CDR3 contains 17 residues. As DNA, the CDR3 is TGCGCCAGCAGCCAAGGGTTTACGGGGGCCGCTGGAAACACCATATATTTT. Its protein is CASSQGFTGAAGNTIYF.

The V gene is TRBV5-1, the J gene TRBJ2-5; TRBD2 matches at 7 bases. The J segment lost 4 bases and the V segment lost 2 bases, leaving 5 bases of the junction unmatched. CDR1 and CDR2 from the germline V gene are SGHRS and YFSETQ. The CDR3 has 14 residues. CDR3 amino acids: CASSLAGGGETQYF. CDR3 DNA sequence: TGCGCCAGCAGCTTAGCCGGCGGGGGAGAGACCCAGTACTTC.

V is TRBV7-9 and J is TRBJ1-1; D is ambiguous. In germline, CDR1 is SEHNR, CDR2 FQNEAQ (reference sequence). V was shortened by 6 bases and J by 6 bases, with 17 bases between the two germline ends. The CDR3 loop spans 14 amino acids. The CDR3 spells CASSLVLGDAEAFF. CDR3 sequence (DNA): TGTGCCAGCAGTCTAGTACTTGGAGACGCTGAAGCTTTCTTT.

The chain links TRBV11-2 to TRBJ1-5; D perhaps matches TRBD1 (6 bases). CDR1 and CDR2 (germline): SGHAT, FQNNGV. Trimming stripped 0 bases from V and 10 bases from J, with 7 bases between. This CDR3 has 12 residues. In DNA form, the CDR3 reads TGTGCCAGCAGCTTAGAGGGGGGCCCCCAGCATTTT. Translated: CASSLEGGPQHF.

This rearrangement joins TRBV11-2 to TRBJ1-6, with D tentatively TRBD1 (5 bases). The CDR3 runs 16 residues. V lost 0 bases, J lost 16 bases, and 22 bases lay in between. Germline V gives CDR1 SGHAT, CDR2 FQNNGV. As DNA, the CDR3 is TGTGCCAGCAGCTTAGATGCATTCCCGGCGACAGCCCTACTCCACTTT. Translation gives CASSLDAFPATALLHF.

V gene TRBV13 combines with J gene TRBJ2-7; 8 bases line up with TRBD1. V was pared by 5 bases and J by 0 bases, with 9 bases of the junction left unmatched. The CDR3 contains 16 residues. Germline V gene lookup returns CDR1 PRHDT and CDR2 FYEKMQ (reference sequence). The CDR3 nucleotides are TGTGCCAGCAGCGGACGACAGGGGATAAGCTCCTACGAGCAGTACTTC. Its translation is CASSGRQGISSYEQYF.

The CDR3 here is CASSRDRQPYGYTF. DNA of the CDR3: TGTGCCAGCTCACGAGACAGGCAACCCTATGGCTACACCTTC. This rearrangement joins TRBV18 to TRBJ1-2; maybe TRBD1 (6 bases). Trimming removed 4 bases at V and 4 bases at J, with 13 bases between. Germline V gene sequence: CDR1 KGHSH, CDR2 LQKENI. This CDR3 comprises 14 residues.

In DNA, the CDR3 is TGTGCCAGCAGACCCACAGGAGGCGGGGAGCTGTTTTTT. The encoded protein is CASRPTGGGELFF. The genes are TRBV7-2 and TRBJ2-2; D could derive from TRBD1 or TRBD2 (5 bases each). CDR3 size: 13 residues. V lost 6 bases and J 7 bases, leaving 12 bases between the germline ends. Germline V gene sequence: CDR1 SGHTA, CDR2 FQGNSA.

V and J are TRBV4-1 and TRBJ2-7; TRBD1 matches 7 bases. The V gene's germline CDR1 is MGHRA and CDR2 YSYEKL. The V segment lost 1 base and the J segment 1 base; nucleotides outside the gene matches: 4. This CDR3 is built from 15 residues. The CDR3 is CASSQVEGASYEQYF. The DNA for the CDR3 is TGCGCCAGCAGCCAAGTAGAGGGGGCTTCCTACGAGCAGTACTTC.